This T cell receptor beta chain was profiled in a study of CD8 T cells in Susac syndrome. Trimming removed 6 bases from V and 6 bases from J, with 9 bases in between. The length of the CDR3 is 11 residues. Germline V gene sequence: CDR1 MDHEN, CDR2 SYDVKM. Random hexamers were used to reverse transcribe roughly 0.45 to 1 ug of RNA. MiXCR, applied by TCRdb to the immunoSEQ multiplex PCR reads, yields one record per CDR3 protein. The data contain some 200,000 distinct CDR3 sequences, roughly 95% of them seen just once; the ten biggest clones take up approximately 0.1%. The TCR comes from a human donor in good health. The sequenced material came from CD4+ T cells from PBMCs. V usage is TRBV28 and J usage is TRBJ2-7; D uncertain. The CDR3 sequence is CASRDVGEQYF. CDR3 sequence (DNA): TGTGCCAGCAGAGACGTTGGCGAGCAGTACTTC.